A selection of T cell receptor beta chains follows, all from one sample in a study of radiation and T cells in renal cell carcinoma. Here immunoSEQ multiplex PCR was the method, and the copy in TCRdb shows in-frame clones only, minus some. Among 130,000 or so clones, roughly 85% were seen once, and the ten largest hold under 30%. The sample in question was blood, obtained from a patient whose treatment included radiotherapy and nephrectomy. The receptors originated from a woman between 50 and 59 years old with renal cell carcinoma. Each CDR3 is given with its conserved first and last residue. The D gene is left open where the match is weak. A row's size may be missing; if present it is once, few, many or a size class.

clone_size	d_call	j_call	v_call	cdr3_nt	cdr3_aa
.	TRBD2	TRBJ2-7	TRBV6-6	TGTGCCAGCAGGGAAGTAGGACTAGCTCACGAGCAGTACTTC	CASREVGLAHEQYF
.	.	TRBJ1-3	TRBV29-1	TGCAGCGTTGGTGAAGGGGGTGGAAACACCATATATTTT	CSVGEGGGNTIYF
.	.	TRBJ2-7	TRBV10-2	TGCGCCAGCAGTGAGAATGCGCGGGACGAGCAGTACTTC	CASSENARDEQYF
.	.	TRBJ2-7	TRBV14	TGTGCCAGCAGCCCTGGGACCACGGGTGAGCAGTACTTC	CASSPGTTGEQYF
.	.	TRBJ1-2	TRBV6-6	TGTGCCAGCAGTTTCACAGTAGACAGCGCCTATGGGGGCTACACCTTC	CASSFTVDSAYGGYTF
.	.	TRBJ2-3	TRBV7-9	TGTGCCAGCAGCTTAGTGGGCGTATCTAGCACAGATACGCAGTATTTT	CASSLVGVSSTDTQYF
.	TRBD2	TRBJ2-5	TRBV29-1	TGCAGCGTTCGGACTAGCGGGAAGTCAGAGACCCAGTACTTC	CSVRTSGKSETQYF
.	.	TRBJ2-3	TRBV5-1	TGCGCCAGCAGCTGGGACAGCACAGATACGCAGTATTTT	CASSWDSTDTQYF
few	.	TRBJ1-2	TRBV6-6	TGTGCCGGTAGGGGGGCGCTTGGCTACACCTTC	CAGRGALGYTF
.	.	TRBJ1-5	TRBV29-1	TGCAGCGTTGGGGGGTTGGGCAATCAGCCCCAGCATTTT	CSVGGLGNQPQHF
once	TRBD2	TRBJ2-1	TRBV11-3	TGTGCCAGCAGCTTATCGCGGGGGGGCTGGAATGAGCAGTTCTTC	CASSLSRGGWNEQFF
.	.	TRBJ1-2	TRBV5-4	TGTGCCAGCAGCTTAAGTTCAGGAGGCACCTATGGCTACACCTTC	CASSLSSGGTYGYTF
.	.	TRBJ1-4	TRBV7-9	TGTGCCAGCAGCTCGCTGACAGATCGGGAAAAACTGTTTTTT	CASSSLTDREKLFF
.	TRBD1	TRBJ2-5	TRBV25-1	TGTGCCAGCAGTGACCCAGGGGGCGCGAAGACCCAGTACTTC	CASSDPGGAKTQYF
.	.	TRBJ1-5	TRBV5-1	TGCGCCAGCAGCTTGGGAGGGGGCAATCAGCCCCAGCATTTT	CASSLGGGNQPQHF
.	.	TRBJ1-2	TRBV19	TGTGCCAGTAGTATAGGGGGCCTAAGCTATGGCTACACCTTC	CASSIGGLSYGYTF
.	TRBD2	TRBJ2-1	TRBV4-3	TGCGCCAGCGCTGTGGGGGCGGGAGGGCGATACAATGAGCAGTTCTTC	CASAVGAGGRYNEQFF
once	TRBD2	TRBJ2-7	TRBV15	TGTGCCACCAGCCACGAAGGCGGGGGACCCAGGGAGTACGAGCAGTACTTC	CATSHEGGGPREYEQYF
.	TRBD1	TRBJ2-1	TRBV7-9	TGTGCCAGCAGTTCCCGGGACAGTAACTACAATGAGCAGTTCTTC	CASSSRDSNYNEQFF
.	.	TRBJ1-1	TRBV7-2	TGTGCCAGCAGCTTAGCCCCAGGGAACACTGAAGCTTTCTTT	CASSLAPGNTEAFF
.	.	TRBJ1-1	TRBV21-1	TGTGCCAGCAGCGCCCCCGAGAGAGGGGGCCGGGCTGAAGCTTTCTTT	CASSAPERGGRAEAFF
.	.	TRBJ1-6	TRBV7-9	TGTGCCAGCAGCACCAATAATTCACCCCTCCACTTT	CASSTNNSPLHF
once	.	TRBJ2-3	TRBV9	TGTGCCAGCAGCGCCCGGAGTGGAATAGATACGCAGTATTTT	CASSARSGIDTQYF
.	.	TRBJ2-7	TRBV4-3	TGCGCCAGCAGCCAAGAAGGGGGGTGGGCCTACGAGCAGTACTTC	CASSQEGGWAYEQYF
.	.	TRBJ2-3	TRBV5-4	TGTGCCAGCAGCCCGCGGGACGGCACAGATACGCAGTATTTT	CASSPRDGTDTQYF
.	.	TRBJ1-1	TRBV9	TGTGCCAGCAGCGTAAGCCAATTGAACACTGAAGCTTTCTTT	CASSVSQLNTEAFF
.	TRBD1	TRBJ1-1	TRBV7-2	TGTGCCAGCAGCAGATACGGGACAGGGAGGATGAAAGCTTTCTTT	CASSRYGTGRMKAFF